This T cell receptor (beta chain) comes out of a study of Graves' ophthalmopathy and Graves' hyperthyroidism. Study conclusions and caveats: Sensitivity of around 88% and specificity of roughly 80% were achieved when a 13-signature model separated ophthalmopathy from stable hyperthyroidism.

The ends were cut back, 8 bases at V and 4 bases at J, with 20 bases in the middle. Germline V gene lookup returns CDR1 LNHDA and CDR2 SQIVND (reference sequence). This CDR3 has 15 amino acids. Investigators amplified TCR beta CDR3 regions from RNA transcripts. HTBI-primed first-round RT-PCR preceded second-round multiplex PCR. Via MiXCR, TCRdb re-called the multiplex PCR reads, giving one row per CDR3 protein. The sample yields hundreds of thousands of distinct CDR3 sequences, around 21% seen once. This clonotype has ten or more counts. Its antigen is currently unknown. This sequence originates from a woman aged 18 to 35 with stable Graves' hyperthyroidism. The genes are TRBV19 and TRBJ1-2; D may be TRBD1 (6 bases). What was sequenced was peripheral blood. CDR3 residues: CASSIPGVGGYGYTF. The CDR3 nucleotides read TGTGCCAGTTCAATTCCAGGGGTCGGAGGCTATGGCTACACCTTC.